Presented here are 13 T cell receptor beta chains from one specimen sequenced in a study of blood T cell repertoires in COVID-19. Generated by immunoSEQ multiplex PCR, the TCRdb table keeps only in-frame clones and is missing some. The data contain 45,000 to 60,000 clones, over 70% of them seen just once; the ten biggest clones take up 15%. The material sequenced was peripheral blood. Every receptor here comes from a human donor with active or convalescent COVID-19. The donor label of this sample is uncertain.

The rearrangement links TRBV9 to TRBJ2-3; possibly TRBD2 for D (5 bases). The CDR3 extends over 14 amino acids. Looked up from germline, CDR1 is SGDLS and CDR2 is YYNGEE. V shed 1 base and J shed 4 bases, with 10 bases lying between them. The CDR3 DNA sequence: TGTGCCAGCAGCGTAAGCGCGGGTCCAGATACGCAGTATTTT. Amino acid sequence: CASSVSAGPDTQYF.

The V call is TRBV28, the J call TRBJ1-2, with no clear D. Germline V lookup: CDR1 MDHEN, CDR2 SYDVKM. Trimming shortened V by 2 bases and J by 3 bases, and 7 bases separated the two germline ends. CDR3 size: 13 residues. CDR3 sequence: CASSLNSYYGYTF. DNA for the CDR3: TGTGCCAGCAGTTTAAACAGCTACTATGGCTACACCTTC.

The chain employs TRBV10-3 and TRBJ2-5, with D possibly TRBD2 on 5 matching bases. The CDR3 length is 11 residues. V gave up 10 bases and J gave up 5 bases, with 11 bases separating them. From germline, CDR1 is ENHRY and CDR2 SYGVKD. CDR3 in amino acids: CATLGGETQYF. The CDR3 DNA is TGTGCCACCCTGGGCGGGGAGACCCAGTACTTC.

The gene calls are TRBV6-2 or TRBV6-3 and TRBJ2-3; the D is unclear. Germline V CDR1 and CDR2: MNHEY, SVGEGT. The germline V and J ends were trimmed by 3 bases and 5 bases, with 3 bases remaining between them. The CDR3 extends over 11 amino acids. The CDR3 sequence is CASSYRDTQYF. The CDR3 region has the DNA TGTGCCAGCAGTTATAGAGATACGCAGTATTTT.

The CDR3 reads CASSQLEGTDNEQFF. The CDR3 nucleotides read TGTGCCAGCAGCCAGTTGGAGGGAACCGACAATGAGCAGTTCTTC. The gene calls are TRBV14 and TRBJ2-1, with a possible D match to TRBD2 (6 bases). Trimming removed 3 bases at V and 5 bases at J, with 14 bases between. This CDR3 region has 15 residues. The germline V gene encodes CDR1 SGHDN and CDR2 FVKESK.

The sample holds a few counts of this clone. The chain is built from TRBV6-2 or TRBV6-3 and TRBJ1-1; no clear D gene. Germline assignment: CDR1 MNHEY and CDR2 SVGEGT. V was cut by 0 bases and J by 0 bases, with 5 bases left in between. The CDR3 length is 14 residues. CDR3 DNA sequence: TGTGCCAGCAGTTACTCGACAATGAACACTGAAGCTTTCTTT. Its translation is CASSYSTMNTEAFF.

The chain joins TRBV11-3 to TRBJ1-2; 7 bases align to TRBD1. CDR1 is SGHNT, CDR2 YENEEA, per germline. Trimming at V came to 6 bases and at J to 4 bases, leaving 11 bases not matched to a gene. The CDR3 contains 15 residues. CDR3 coding DNA: TGTGCCAGCAGTTCCACCCGACAGGGCGGCTATGGCTACACCTTC. Protein sequence: CASSSTRQGGYGYTF. The whole variable domain, remainder taken from reference TRBV11-3 and TRBJ1-2, is EAGVVQSPRYKIIEKKQPVAFWCNPISGHNTLYWYLQNLGQGPELLIRYENEEAVDDSQLPKDRFSAERLKGVDSTLKIQPAELGDSAVYLCASSSTRQGGYGYTFGSGTRLTVV.

This chain connects TRBV2 to TRBJ1-2; TRBD1 matches at 9 bases. The J segment lost 6 bases and the V segment lost 6 bases, leaving 5 bases of the junction unmatched. Looked up from germline, CDR1 is SNHLY and CDR2 is FYNNEI. The CDR3 extends over 13 amino acids. The CDR3 DNA reads as TGTGCCAGCAGGGATACAGGGGGCAATGGCTACACCTTC. This codes for CASRDTGGNGYTF.

The rearrangement links TRBV2 to TRBJ2-1; no clear D. This CDR3 has 12 residues. Trimming took off 6 bases at V and 7 bases at J, with 10 bases between the two ends. The V gene's germline CDR1 is SNHLY and CDR2 FYNNEI. The CDR3 bases are TGTGCCAGCAGCCCCTCAGCGAATGAGCAGTTCTTC. Translating it yields CASSPSANEQFF.

V and J are TRBV10-3 and TRBJ2-2; the D gene is possibly TRBD2 (6 bases). Germline CDR1 is ENHRY and CDR2 is SYGVKD. This CDR3 comprises 15 residues. Between the trimmed V and J ends, which lost 3 bases and 5 bases, there was a span of 13 bases. CDR3 in amino acids: CAISEPSGFTGELFF. DNA for the CDR3: TGTGCCATCAGTGAACCAAGCGGGTTTACCGGGGAGCTGTTTTTT.

The chain combines TRBV30 with TRBJ1-1, with D possibly TRBD1 on 6 matching bases. Germline V gene sequence: CDR1 GTSNPN, CDR2 SVGIG (reference sequence). The length of the CDR3 is 12 residues. V lost 2 bases and J 4 bases, leaving 8 bases between the germline ends. The CDR3 bases are TGTGCCTGGAGTTTAGGGGGCACTGAAGCTTTCTTT. The encoded protein is CAWSLGGTEAFF.

The chain joins TRBV7-3 to TRBJ1-2; 8 bases are shared with TRBD1. V lost 2 bases and J lost 2; bases outside the gene matches: 7. The V gene's germline CDR1 is SGHTA and CDR2 FQGTGA. This CDR3 spans 16 amino acids. CDR3: CASSLDRAGGNYGYTF. In DNA, the CDR3 is TGTGCCAGCAGCTTAGACCGGGCAGGGGGCAACTATGGCTACACCTTC.

This rearrangement joins TRBV2 to TRBJ2-7; 9 nucleotides match TRBD1. The CDR3 contains 13 residues. The junction had 8 bases not matched to a gene; V was cut back by 10 bases and J by 4 bases. Germline assignment: CDR1 SNHLY and CDR2 FYNNEI. The CDR3 coding sequence is TGTGCCACCGACATGGGACAGGGTTACGAGCAGTACTTC. Its protein is CATDMGQGYEQYF.